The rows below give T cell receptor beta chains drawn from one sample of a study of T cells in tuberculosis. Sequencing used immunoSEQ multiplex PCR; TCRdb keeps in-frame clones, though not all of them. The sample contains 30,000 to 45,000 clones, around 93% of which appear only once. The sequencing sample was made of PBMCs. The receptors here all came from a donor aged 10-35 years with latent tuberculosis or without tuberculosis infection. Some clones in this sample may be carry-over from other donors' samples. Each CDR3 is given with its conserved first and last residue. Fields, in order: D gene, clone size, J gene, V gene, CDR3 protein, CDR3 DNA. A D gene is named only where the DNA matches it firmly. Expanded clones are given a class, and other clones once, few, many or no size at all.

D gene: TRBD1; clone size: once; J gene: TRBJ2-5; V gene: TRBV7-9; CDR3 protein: CASSVEGPGGERETQYF; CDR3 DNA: TGTGCCAGCAGCGTAGAGGGCCCAGGGGGCGAGCGAGAGACCCAGTACTTC
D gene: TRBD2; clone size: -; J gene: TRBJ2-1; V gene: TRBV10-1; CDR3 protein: CASSRSGGGSYNEQFF; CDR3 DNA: TGCGCCAGCAGTCGCAGCGGGGGGGGTTCCTACAATGAGCAGTTCTTC
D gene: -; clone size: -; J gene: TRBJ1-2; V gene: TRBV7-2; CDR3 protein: CASSLSGPTGGYTF; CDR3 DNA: TGTGCCAGCAGCTTATCTGGGCCTACGGGGGGCTACACCTTC
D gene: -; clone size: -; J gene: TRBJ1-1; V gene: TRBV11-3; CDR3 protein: CASSLNRNTEAFF; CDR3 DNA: TGTGCCAGCAGCTTGAACAGGAACACTGAAGCTTTCTTT
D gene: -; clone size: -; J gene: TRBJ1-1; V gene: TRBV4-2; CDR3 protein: CASSPLAPGSGAEAFF; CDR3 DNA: TGTGCCAGCAGCCCCCTGGCGCCGGGTTCAGGGGCTGAAGCTTTCTTT
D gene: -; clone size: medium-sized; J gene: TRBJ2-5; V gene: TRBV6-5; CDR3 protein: CASSYGTVQETQYF; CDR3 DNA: TGTGCCAGCAGTTACGGAACAGTCCAAGAGACCCAGTACTTC
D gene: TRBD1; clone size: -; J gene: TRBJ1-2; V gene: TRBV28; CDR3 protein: CASSQTGGDNYGYTF; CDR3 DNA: TGTGCCAGCAGTCAGACAGGGGGCGATAACTATGGCTACACCTTC
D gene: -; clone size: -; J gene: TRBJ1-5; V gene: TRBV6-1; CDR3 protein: CASSHRENQPQHF; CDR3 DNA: TGTGCCAGCAGCCACAGGGAAAATCAGCCCCAGCATTTT
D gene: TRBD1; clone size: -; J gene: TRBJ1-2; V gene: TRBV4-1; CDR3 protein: CASSQRTGVNGYTF; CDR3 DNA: TGCGCCAGCAGCCAAAGGACAGGGGTGAATGGCTACACCTTC
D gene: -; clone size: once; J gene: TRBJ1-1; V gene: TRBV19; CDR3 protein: CASSIGGGPVTEAFF; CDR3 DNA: TGTGCCAGTAGTATAGGCGGGGGACCGGTAACTGAAGCTTTCTTT
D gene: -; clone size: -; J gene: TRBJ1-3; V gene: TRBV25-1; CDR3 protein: CASSDPSDRLSGNTIYF; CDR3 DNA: TGTGCCAGCAGTGATCCATCCGACCGACTCTCTGGAAACACCATATATTTT
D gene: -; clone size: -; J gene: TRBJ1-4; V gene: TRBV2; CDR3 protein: CASSALGDFNEKLFF; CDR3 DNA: TGTGCCAGCAGTGCGTTAGGGGATTTTAATGAAAAACTGTTTTTT
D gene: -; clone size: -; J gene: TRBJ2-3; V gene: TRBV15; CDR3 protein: CATSTRTDTQYF; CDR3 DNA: TGTGCCACCTCGACTAGGACAGATACGCAGTATTTT
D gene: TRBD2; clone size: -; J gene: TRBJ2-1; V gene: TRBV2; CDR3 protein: CASSEEAGGSTYNEQFF; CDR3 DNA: TGTGCCAGCAGTGAAGAAGCGGGGGGCTCCACATACAATGAGCAGTTCTTC
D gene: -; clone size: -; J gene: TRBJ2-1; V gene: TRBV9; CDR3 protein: CASSVGGLFSEQFF; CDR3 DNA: TGTGCCAGCAGCGTAGGGGGGCTCTTTAGTGAGCAGTTCTTC
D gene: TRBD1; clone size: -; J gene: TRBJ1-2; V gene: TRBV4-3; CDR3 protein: CASSLQAKIRGTGANGYTF; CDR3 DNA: TGCGCCAGCAGTTTACAAGCCAAGATAAGGGGCACAGGGGCAAATGGCTACACCTTC
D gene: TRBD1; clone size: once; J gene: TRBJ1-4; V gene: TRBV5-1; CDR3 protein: CASSLPPGQGRTNEKLFF; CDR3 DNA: TGCGCCAGCAGCTTGCCCCCGGGACAGGGACGAACTAATGAAAAACTGTTTTTT
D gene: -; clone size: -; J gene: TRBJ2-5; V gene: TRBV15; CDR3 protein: CATSRGQGGETQYF; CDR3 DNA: TGTGCCACCAGCAGAGGCCAGGGGGGAGAGACCCAGTACTTC
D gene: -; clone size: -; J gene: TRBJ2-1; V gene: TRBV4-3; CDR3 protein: CASSQGGGEQFF; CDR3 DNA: TGCGCCAGCAGCCAAGGGGGCGGTGAGCAGTTCTTC
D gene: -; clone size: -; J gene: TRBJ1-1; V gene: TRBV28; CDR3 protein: CASSLQGIAEAFF; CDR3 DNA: TGTGCCAGCAGTTTACAGGGGATCGCTGAAGCTTTCTTT
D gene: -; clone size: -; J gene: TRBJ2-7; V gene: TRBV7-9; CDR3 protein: CASSLDGASHEQYF; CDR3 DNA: TGTGCCAGCAGCTTAGATGGGGCTTCACACGAGCAGTACTTC
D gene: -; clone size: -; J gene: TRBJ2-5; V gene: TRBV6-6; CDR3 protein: CASSYLNRGGETQYF; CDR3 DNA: TGTGCCAGCAGTTACCTGAATAGGGGCGGAGAGACCCAGTACTTC
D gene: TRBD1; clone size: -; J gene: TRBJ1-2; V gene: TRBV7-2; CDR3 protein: CASSLGQGVDYGYTF; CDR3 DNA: TGTGCCAGCAGCTTAGGACAGGGGGTAGATTATGGCTACACCTTC
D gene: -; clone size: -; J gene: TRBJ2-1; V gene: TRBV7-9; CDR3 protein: CASSLDRGNSYNEQFF; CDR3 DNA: TGTGCCAGCAGCTTAGATAGGGGAAACTCCTACAATGAGCAGTTCTTC
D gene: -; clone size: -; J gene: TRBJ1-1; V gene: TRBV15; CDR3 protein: CATSSSRANTEAFF; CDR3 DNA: TGTGCCACCAGTTCTTCGCGGGCGAACACTGAAGCTTTCTTT
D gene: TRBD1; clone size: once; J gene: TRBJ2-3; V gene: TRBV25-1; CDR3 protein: CASSDPVDRSGTDTQYF; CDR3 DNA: TGTGCCAGCAGTGATCCAGTGGACAGGAGTGGCACAGATACGCAGTATTTT
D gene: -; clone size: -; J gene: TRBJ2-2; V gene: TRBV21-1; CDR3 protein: CASSIRRRTGLSNTGELFF; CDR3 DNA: TGTGCCAGCAGCATACGCCGACGGACAGGGTTATCGAACACCGGGGAGCTGTTTTTT
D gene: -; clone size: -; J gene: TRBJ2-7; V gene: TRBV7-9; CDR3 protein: CASSLGEGYEQYF; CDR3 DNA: TGTGCCAGCAGCTTAGGCGAGGGCTACGAGCAGTACTTC
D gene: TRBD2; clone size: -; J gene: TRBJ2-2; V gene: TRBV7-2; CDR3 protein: CASSNRGGGRTGELFF; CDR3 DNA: TGTGCCAGCAGCAATAGGGGCGGGGGGCGCACCGGGGAGCTGTTTTTT
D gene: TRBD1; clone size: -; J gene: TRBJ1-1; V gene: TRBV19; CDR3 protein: CASSIGTGRMNTEAFF; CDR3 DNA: TGTGCCAGTAGTATCGGGACAGGACGAATGAACACTGAAGCTTTCTTT
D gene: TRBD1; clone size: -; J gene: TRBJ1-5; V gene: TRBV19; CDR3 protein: CASSARQGAVGQPQHF; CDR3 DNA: TGTGCCAGTAGTGCACGACAGGGGGCCGTTGGTCAGCCCCAGCATTTT
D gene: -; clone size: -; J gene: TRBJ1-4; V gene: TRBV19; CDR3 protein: CASSLHRNLREKLFF; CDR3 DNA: TGTGCCAGTTCCCTCCATCGCAATCTAAGAGAAAAACTGTTTTTT
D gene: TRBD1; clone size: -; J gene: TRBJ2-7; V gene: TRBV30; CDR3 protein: CAWKRKGTASYEQYF; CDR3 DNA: TGTGCCTGGAAAAGGAAAGGGACAGCTAGCTACGAGCAGTACTTC
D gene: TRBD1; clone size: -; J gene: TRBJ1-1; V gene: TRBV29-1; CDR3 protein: CSVRQGLGEAFF; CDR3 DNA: TGCAGCGTCCGACAGGGGTTGGGTGAAGCTTTCTTT
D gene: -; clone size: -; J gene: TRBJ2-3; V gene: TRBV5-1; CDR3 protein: CASSLLAGPSTDTQYF; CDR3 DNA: TGCGCCAGCAGCTTGTTAGCAGGGCCTTCCACAGATACGCAGTATTTT
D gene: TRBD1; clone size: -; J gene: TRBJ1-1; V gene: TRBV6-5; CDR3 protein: CASSPGTGLFGAFF; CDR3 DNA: TGTGCCAGCAGCCCCGGGACAGGCCTTTTCGGAGCTTTCTTT
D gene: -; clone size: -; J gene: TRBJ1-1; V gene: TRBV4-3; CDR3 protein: CASSPRRATGRFEAFF; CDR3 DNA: TGCGCCAGCAGCCCGCGCCGGGCTACAGGTCGGTTTGAAGCTTTCTTT
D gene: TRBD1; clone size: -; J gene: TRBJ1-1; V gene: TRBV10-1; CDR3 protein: CASSNNYGTGRNEAFF; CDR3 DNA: TGCGCCAGCAGTAACAACTACGGGACAGGGCGAAATGAAGCTTTCTTT
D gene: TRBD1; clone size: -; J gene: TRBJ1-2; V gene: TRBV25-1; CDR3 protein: CASSLTGDYGYTF; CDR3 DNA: TGTGCCAGCAGTCTCACAGGGGACTATGGCTACACCTTC
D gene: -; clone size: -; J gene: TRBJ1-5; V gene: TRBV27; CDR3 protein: CASSPIASNQPQHF; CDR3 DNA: TGTGCCAGCAGTCCAATAGCTAGCAATCAGCCCCAGCATTTT
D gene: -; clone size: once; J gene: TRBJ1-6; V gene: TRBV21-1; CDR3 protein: CASSKGGQGPFYCSYNSPLHF; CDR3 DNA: TGTGCCAGCAGCAAAGGTGGACAGGGCCCTTTTTATTGTTCCTATAATTCACCCCTCCACTTT
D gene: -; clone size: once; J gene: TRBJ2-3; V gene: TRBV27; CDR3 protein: CASTKTPTGTDTQYF; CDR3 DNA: TGTGCCAGCACGAAGACACCCACGGGCACAGATACGCAGTATTTT
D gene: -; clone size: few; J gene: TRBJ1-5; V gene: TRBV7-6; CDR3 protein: CASSSRQNQPQHF; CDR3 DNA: TGTGCCAGCAGCTCCCGACAGAATCAGCCCCAGCATTTT
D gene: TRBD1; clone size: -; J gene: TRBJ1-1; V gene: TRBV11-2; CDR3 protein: CASSTGQRSNTEAFF; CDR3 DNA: TGTGCCAGCAGCACGGGACAGCGATCGAACACTGAAGCTTTCTTT
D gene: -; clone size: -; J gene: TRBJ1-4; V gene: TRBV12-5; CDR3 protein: CASGSMSGRRTNEKLFF; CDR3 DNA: TGTGCTAGTGGTTCTATGTCAGGGCGACGCACTAATGAAAAACTGTTTTTT
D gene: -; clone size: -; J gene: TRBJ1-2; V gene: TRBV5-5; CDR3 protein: CASSLVQGLGYGYTF; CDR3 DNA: TGTGCCAGCAGCTTGGTACAGGGTCTAGGCTATGGCTACACCTTC
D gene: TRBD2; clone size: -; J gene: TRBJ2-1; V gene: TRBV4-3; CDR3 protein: CASSQQTSGGLPPFF; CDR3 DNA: TGCGCCAGCAGCCAACAAACTAGCGGGGGGCTACCCCCGTTCTTC
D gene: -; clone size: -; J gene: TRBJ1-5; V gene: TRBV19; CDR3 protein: CASSIDQVSSNQPQHF; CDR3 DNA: TGTGCCAGTAGTATAGATCAGGTCTCTAGCAATCAGCCCCAGCATTTT
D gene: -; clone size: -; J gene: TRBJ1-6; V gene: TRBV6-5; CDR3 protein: CASRKKALGGSPLHF; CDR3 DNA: TGTGCCAGCCGGAAAAAGGCTTTGGGGGGTTCACCCCTCCACTTT
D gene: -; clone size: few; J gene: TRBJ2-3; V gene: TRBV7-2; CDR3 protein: CASSLDPGDLTDTQYF; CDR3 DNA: TGTGCCAGCAGCTTAGATCCAGGGGATTTAACAGATACGCAGTATTTT
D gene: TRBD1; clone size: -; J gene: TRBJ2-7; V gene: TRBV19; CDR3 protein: CASSIAGGDPYEQYF; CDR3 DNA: TGTGCCAGTAGTATAGCAGGGGGCGACCCATACGAGCAGTACTTC
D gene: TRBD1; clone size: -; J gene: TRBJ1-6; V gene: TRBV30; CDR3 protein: CAWSVAGQDNSPLHF; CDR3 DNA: TGTGCCTGGAGTGTTGCTGGACAGGATAATTCACCCCTCCACTTT
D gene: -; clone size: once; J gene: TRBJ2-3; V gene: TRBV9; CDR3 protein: CASSPRGGKHDTQYF; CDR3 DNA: TGTGCCAGCAGCCCGAGGGGGGGGAAGCATGATACGCAGTATTTT
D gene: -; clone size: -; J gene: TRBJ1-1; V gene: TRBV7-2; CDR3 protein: CASSPQQILNTEAFF; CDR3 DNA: TGTGCCAGCAGCCCTCAACAGATCCTGAACACTGAAGCTTTCTTT
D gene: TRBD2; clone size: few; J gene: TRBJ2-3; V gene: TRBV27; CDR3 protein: CARPSGETSTDTQYF; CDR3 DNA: TGTGCCAGGCCTAGCGGGGAAACTAGCACAGATACGCAGTATTTT
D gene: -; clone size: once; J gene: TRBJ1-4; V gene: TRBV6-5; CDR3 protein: CASSYSRGYEEKLFF; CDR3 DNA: TGTGCCAGCAGTTACTCGAGAGGGTATGAAGAAAAACTGTTTTTT
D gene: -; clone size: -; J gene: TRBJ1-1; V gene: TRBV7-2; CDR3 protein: CASSPPGGTPEAFF; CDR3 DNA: TGTGCCAGCAGCCCCCCCGGGGGGACTCCTGAAGCTTTCTTT
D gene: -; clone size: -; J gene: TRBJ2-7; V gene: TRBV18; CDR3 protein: CASSPEGPAVLDYEQYF; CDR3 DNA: TGTGCCAGCTCACCAGAGGGCCCCGCCGTACTGGACTACGAGCAGTACTTC
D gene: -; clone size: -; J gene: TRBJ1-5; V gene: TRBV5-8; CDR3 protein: CASSLPGFFDQPQHF; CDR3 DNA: TGTGCCAGCAGCTTACCGGGGTTTTTCGATCAGCCCCAGCATTTT
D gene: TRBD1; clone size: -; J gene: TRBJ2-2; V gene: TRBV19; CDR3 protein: CASKQGDGGELFF; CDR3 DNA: TGTGCCAGTAAACAGGGGGACGGCGGGGAGCTGTTTTTT